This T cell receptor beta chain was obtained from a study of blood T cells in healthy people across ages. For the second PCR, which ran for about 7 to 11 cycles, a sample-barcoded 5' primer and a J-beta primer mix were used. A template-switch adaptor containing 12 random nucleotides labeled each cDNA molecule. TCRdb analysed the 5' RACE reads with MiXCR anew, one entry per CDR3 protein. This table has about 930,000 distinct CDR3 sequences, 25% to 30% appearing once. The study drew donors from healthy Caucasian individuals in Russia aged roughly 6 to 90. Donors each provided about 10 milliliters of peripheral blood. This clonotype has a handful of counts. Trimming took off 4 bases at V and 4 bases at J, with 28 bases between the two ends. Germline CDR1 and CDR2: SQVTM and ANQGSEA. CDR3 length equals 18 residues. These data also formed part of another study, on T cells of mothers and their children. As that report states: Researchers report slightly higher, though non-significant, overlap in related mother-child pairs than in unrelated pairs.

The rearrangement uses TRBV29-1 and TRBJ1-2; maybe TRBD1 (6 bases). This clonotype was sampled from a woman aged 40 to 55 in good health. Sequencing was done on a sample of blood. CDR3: CSVGDAGGEEWYGYGYTF. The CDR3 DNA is TGCAGCGTTGGAGACGCCGGGGGCGAAGAGTGGTATGGCTATGGCTACACCTTC.